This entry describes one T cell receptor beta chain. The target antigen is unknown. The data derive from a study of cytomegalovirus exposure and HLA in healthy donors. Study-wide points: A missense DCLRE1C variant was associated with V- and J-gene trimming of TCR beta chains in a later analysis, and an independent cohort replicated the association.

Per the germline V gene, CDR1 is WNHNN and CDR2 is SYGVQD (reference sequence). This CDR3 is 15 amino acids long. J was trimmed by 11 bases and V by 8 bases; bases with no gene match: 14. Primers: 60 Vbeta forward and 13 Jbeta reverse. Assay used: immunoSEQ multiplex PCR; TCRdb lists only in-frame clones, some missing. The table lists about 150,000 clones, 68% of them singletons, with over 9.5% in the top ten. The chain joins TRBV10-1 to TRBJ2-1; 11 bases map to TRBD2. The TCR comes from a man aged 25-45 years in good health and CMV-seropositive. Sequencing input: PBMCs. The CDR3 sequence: CASSPTSGTWPKQFF. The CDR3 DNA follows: TGCGCCAGCTCTCCGACTAGCGGGACATGGCCCAAGCAGTTCTTC.